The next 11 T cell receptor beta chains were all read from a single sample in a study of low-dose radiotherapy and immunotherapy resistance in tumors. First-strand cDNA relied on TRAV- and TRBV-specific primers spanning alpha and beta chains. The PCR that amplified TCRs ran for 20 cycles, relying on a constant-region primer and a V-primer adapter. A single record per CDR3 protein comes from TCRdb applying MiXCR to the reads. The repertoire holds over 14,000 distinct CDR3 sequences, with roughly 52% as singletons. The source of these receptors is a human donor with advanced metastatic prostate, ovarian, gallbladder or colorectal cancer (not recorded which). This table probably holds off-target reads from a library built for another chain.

The CDR3 loop reads CASSSSGGTDTQYF. The CDR3 DNA sequence: TGCGCCAGCAGCTCCAGCGGGGGGACAGATACGCAGTATTTT. J is TRBJ2-3 and V is TRBV5-1; the match to TRBD2 covers 9 bases. Trimming cost V 3 bases and J 3 bases; bases outside gene matches: 2. The germline gives CDR1 SGHRS, CDR2 YFSETQ. The CDR3 totals 14 residues.

The CDR3 region is CSASYGTSGSSYEQYF. The CDR3 nucleotides read TGCAGTGCTAGCTACGGGACTAGCGGGTCATCCTACGAGCAGTACTTC. This chain uses TRBV20-1 with TRBJ2-7; 12 bases match TRBD2. Germline V CDR1 and CDR2: DFQATT, SNEGSKA (reference sequence). This CDR3 spans 16 amino acids. The junction had 7 bases not matched to a gene; V was cut back by 3 bases and J by 1 base.

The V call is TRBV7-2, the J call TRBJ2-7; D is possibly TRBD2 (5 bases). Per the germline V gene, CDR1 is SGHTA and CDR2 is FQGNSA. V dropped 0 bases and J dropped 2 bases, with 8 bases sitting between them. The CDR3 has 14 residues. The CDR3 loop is CASSLALATYEQYF. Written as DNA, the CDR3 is TGTGCCAGCAGCTTAGCGCTAGCTACCTACGAGCAGTACTTC. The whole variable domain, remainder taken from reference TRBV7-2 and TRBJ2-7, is GAGVSQSPSNKVTEKGKDVELRCDPISGHTALYWYRQSLGQGLEFLIYFQGNSAPDKSGLPSDRFSAERTGGSVSTLTIQRTQQEDSAVYLCASSLALATYEQYFGPGTRLTVT.

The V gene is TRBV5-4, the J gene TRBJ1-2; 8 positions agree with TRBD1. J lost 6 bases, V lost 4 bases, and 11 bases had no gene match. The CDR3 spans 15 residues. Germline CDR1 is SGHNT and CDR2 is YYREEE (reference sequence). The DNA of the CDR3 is TGTGCCAGCAGCAGAAGGACAGGGCAGGTGGATGGCTACACCTTC. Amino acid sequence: CASSRRTGQVDGYTF.

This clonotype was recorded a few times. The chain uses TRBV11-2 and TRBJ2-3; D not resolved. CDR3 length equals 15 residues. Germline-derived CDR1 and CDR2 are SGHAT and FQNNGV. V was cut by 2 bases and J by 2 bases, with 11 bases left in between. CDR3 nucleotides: TGTGCCAGCAGCTTAACTTACGGAAACACAGATACGCAGTATTTT. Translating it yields CASSLTYGNTDTQYF.

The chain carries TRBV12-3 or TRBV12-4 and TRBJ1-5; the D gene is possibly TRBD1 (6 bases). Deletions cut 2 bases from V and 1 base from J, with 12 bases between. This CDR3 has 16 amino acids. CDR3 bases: TGTGCCAGCAGTTTATCTGGGGGCCGAAGCAATCAGCCCCAGCATTTT. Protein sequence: CASSLSGGRSNQPQHF.

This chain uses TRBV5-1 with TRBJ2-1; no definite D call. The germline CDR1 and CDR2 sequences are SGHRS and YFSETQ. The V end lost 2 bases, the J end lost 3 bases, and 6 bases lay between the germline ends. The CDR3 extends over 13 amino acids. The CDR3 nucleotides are TGCGCCAGCAGCTTATCCGTCTACAATGAGCAGTTCTTC. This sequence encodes CASSLSVYNEQFF. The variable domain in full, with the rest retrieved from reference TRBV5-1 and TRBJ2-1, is KAGVTQTPRYLIKTRGQQVTLSCSPISGHRSVSWYQQTPGQGLQFLFEYFSETQRNKGNFPGRFSGRQFSNSRSEMNVSTLELGDSALYLCASSLSVYNEQFFGPGTRLTVL.

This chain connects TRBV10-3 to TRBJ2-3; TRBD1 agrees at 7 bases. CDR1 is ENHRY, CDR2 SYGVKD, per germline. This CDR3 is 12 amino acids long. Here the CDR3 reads CVSGQTTDTQYF. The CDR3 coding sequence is TGTGTGTCGGGACAGACCACAGATACGCAGTATTTT.

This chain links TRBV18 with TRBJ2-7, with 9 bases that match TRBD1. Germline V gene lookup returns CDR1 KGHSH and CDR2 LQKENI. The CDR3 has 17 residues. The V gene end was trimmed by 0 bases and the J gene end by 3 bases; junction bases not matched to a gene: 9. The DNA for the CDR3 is TGTGCCAGCTCACCACCGCTAGGACAGGGGCGAATCTACGAGCAGTACTTC. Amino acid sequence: CASSPPLGQGRIYEQYF.

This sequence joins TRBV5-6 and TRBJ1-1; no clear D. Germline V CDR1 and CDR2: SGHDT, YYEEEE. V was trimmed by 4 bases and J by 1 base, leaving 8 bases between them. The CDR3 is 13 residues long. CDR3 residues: CASSDTANTEAFF. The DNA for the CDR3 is TGTGCCAGCAGCGACACTGCGAACACTGAAGCTTTCTTT.

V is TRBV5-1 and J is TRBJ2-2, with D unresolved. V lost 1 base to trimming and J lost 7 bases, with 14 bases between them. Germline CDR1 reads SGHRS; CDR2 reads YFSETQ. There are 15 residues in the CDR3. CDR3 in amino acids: CASSLTPGRSGELFF. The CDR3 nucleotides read TGCGCCAGCAGCTTGACGCCTGGCCGAAGCGGGGAGCTGTTTTTT.